Here is one TCR beta chain with its context. This sample is part of a study of PD-L1 blockade in urothelial cancer. For the study at large: Analyses used blood from 3 weeks (second dose) and 6 weeks after treatment start. The study recovered a median of 141,255 T cells per blood sample.

The CDR3 is 12 amino acids. J gave up 5 bases and V 6 bases, and 3 bases lay outside the gene matches. Germline V gene data show CDR1 as MNHEY and CDR2 as SVGAGI. Each patient gave between 1 and 8 samples of peripheral blood mononuclear cells, which were collected pretreatment and during treatment. Each PCR contained spiked-in synthetic TCR analog templates. TCRdb's table, derived via immunoSEQ multiplex PCR, lists solely in-frame clones and lacks some. The profile shows some 52,000 clones, about 80% of them singletons. Specimen: PBMCs, collected around atezolizumab (anti-PD-L1) treatment. The chain has TRBV6-5 and TRBJ2-7, with 8 bases fitting TRBD1. The source is a man between 65 and 79 years old with urothelial cancer. The CDR3 region has the DNA TGTGCCAGCAGCGACAGGGGAGACGAGCAGTACTTC. Amino acids: CASSDRGDEQYF.